This T cell receptor (beta chain) was retrieved from a study of cytomegalovirus exposure and HLA in healthy donors. As for the study in general: 81% of 398 genotyped donors fell in the Caucasian-associated ancestry cluster. Study-wide results and limits: About 87% or about 30% of the time was how often most TCR beta V segments were productive, according to an earlier analysis.

Sampled while nominally healthy, donors likely had unrecorded immune exposures. PCR was performed using 60 Vbeta and 13 Jbeta primers. Repertoires were generated with immunoSEQ multiplex PCR, while TCRdb's copy carries only in-frame clones and drops some. The table includes around 170,000 clones, around 85% detected once. This clone was found once. Its target is unknown. The CDR3 spans 15 residues. V lost 5 bases and J 6 bases, leaving 18 bases between the germline ends. Germline values: CDR1 LNHNV, CDR2 YYDKDF (reference sequence). The V and J genes are TRBV15 and TRBJ2-3, with D possibly TRBD2 on 7 matching bases. This sequence was found in a man aged 50 or older in good health and CMV-seronegative. Sequences were obtained from PBMCs. The CDR3 reads CATSSSQGREDTQYF. DNA of the CDR3: TGTGCCACCAGCTCAAGCCAGGGGCGGGAGGATACGCAGTATTTT. The variable domain in full, with the rest retrieved from reference TRBV15 and TRBJ2-3, is DAMVIQNPRYQVTQFGKPVTLSCSQTLNHNVMYWYQQKSSQAPKLLFHYYDKDFNNEADTPDNFQSRRPNTSFCFLDIRSPGLGDTAMYLCATSSSQGREDTQYFGPGTRLTVL.